This T cell receptor beta chain was sequenced in a study of T-cell reconstitution after alpha-beta-depleted transplantation in children (dated by TCRdb to about 2016). For the study in its entirety: T-cell immune reconstitution after TCRalphabeta/CD19-depleted allogeneic hematopoietic cell transplantation in children was quantitatively tracked in the study by means of TCR repertoire profiling. Findings and caveats that apply to the study as a whole: About two months after transplant, the apparently early recovery of alphabetaT-cell counts reportedly depended on just several hundred clones that had expanded rapidly and came from non-depleted graft cells. Over subsequent months, a decline in hyperexpanded clone frequencies was noted, and after one year, T-cell counts and TCRbeta diversity were mostly ascribed to newly produced T cells. In some patients, high TCRbeta diversity at day 60 was attributed to recipient T cells and intrathymic progenitors that had survived conditioning.

The library was built by means of PCR. Instrument used: Illumina HiSeq 2500. Molecular barcoding was employed in the preparation of TCR libraries, with unique molecular identifiers being used to normalize TCRbeta repertoire quantification. TCRdb trimmed public reads at Q25 via fastp, called clones via MiXCR and kept in-frame beta chains. Each entry merges the rows of one CDR3 protein and shows their most common DNA and genes. The sample has a few hundred thousand distinct CDR3 sequences on record, 9.5% to 13% of them singletons. Around 20% of the sample rests with the top ten. Reading the label with the study, this specimen's treatment or condition is: allogeneic hematopoietic cell transplantation with graft depleted of TCRalphabeta T cells and CD19 B cells. TCRalphabeta/CD19-depleted allogeneic hematopoietic cell grafts were given to the transplant recipients, all of whom were children. This clonotype was seen repeatedly, ten times or more. Its antigen is not yet known. Per-base qualities were not stored, and no clone one base away is much larger.

For CDR1 and CDR2, the germline V gene (reference sequence) lists LGHDT and YNNKEL. The CDR3 runs 13 amino acids, cysteine and phenylalanine included. The read is trimmed to its CDR3 DNA, 39 bases read in frame from base 1. V ends up 4 bases short and J 4 bases short, with an unmatched junction base count of 3. The V and J genes are TRBV3-1 and TRBJ1-1; the junction holds 7 bases that match TRBD1. The clonotype originates from a male patient aged 2-9 years who had a stem cell transplant for chronic granulomatous disease, so the T cells may come from the graft donor. The material sequenced was peripheral blood, taken 180 days after TCRalphabeta/CD19-depleted stem cell transplant. CDR3 protein: CASSLRDSTEAFF. The DNA sequence is as follows: TGTGCCAGCAGCCTTAGGGACAGCACTGAAGCTTTCTTT.